Presented here are 16 T cell receptor beta chains from one specimen sequenced in a study of CD8 T cells in Susac syndrome. An amount of RNA that ranged from about 0.45 to 1 ug was reverse transcribed with random hexamers. A single record per CDR3 protein comes from TCRdb applying MiXCR to the immunoSEQ multiplex PCR reads. The sample gives about 210,000 distinct CDR3 sequences, roughly 94% of which show up once; approximately 0.094% is in the top ten. Specimen: CD4+ T cells from PBMCs. Receptors were obtained from a human donor in good health.

The chain has TRBV29-1 and TRBJ1-2; D perhaps matches TRBD1 (6 bases). Germline CDR1 SQVTM, CDR2 ANQGSEA. The V gene lost 6 bases and the J gene lost 3 bases, with 11 bases spanning the gap. CDR3 length: 12 residues. The CDR3 DNA reads as TGCAGCGTCTCAGGGGCGGACTATGGCTACACCTTC. Encoded protein: CSVSGADYGYTF.

The chain couples TRBV12-3 or TRBV12-4 to TRBJ2-3, with D possibly being TRBD1 or TRBD2 (5 bases each). This CDR3 contains 13 residues. The germline V and J ends were trimmed by 4 bases and 4 bases, with 9 bases remaining between them. The CDR3 loop is CASSWDEADTQYF. Here the CDR3 DNA reads TGTGCCAGCAGTTGGGACGAAGCAGATACGCAGTATTTT.

V usage is TRBV7-2 and J usage is TRBJ2-1; 9 nucleotides align to TRBD2. V trimming: 1 base; J trimming: 1 base; junction bases outside the gene matches: 2. Germline V lookup: CDR1 SGHTA, CDR2 FQGNSA. CDR3 size: 16 residues. In DNA, the CDR3 is TGTGCCAGCAGCTTAGACAGCGGGGGGTCCTACAATGAGCAGTTCTTC. Translating it yields CASSLDSGGSYNEQFF.

This clonotype has just one count. The V and J genes are TRBV4-1 and TRBJ1-1, with D perhaps matching TRBD1 (6 bases). V dropped 1 base and J dropped 3 bases, with 12 bases sitting between them. The CDR3 is made up of 15 amino acids. Germline CDR1 MGHRA, CDR2 YSYEKL. Here the CDR3 reads CASSQVGAGDTEAFF. CDR3 nucleotides: TGCGCCAGCAGCCAAGTAGGGGCAGGGGACACTGAAGCTTTCTTT.

The chain has TRBV7-8 and TRBJ1-5; D call uncertain. Germline V gene sequence: CDR1 SGHVS, CDR2 FQNEAQ. This CDR3 is 14 amino acids long. Trimming left V 3 bases short and J 2 bases short, with 8 bases between. DNA for the CDR3: TGTGCCAGCAGCTTCTATAGGGGCAATCAGCCCCAGCATTTT. This codes for CASSFYRGNQPQHF. The full variable domain, in which reference TRBV7-8 and TRBJ1-5 provide the parts outside the CDR3, is GAGVSQSPRYKVAKRGQDVALRCDPISGHVSLFWYQQALGQGPEFLTYFQNEAQLDKSGLPSDRFFAERPEGSVSTLKIQRTQQEDSAVYLCASSFYRGNQPQHFGDGTRLSIL.

The chain links TRBV12-3 or TRBV12-4 to TRBJ1-5; D is unclear. The CDR3 loop spans 14 amino acids. Trimming stripped 7 bases from V and 6 bases from J, with 16 bases between. CDR3 sequence reads: CASNPHQEGQPQHF. Here the CDR3 DNA reads TGTGCCAGCAACCCCCACCAGGAGGGTCAGCCCCAGCATTTT.

This chain uses TRBV11-2 with TRBJ2-7; D unresolved. The germline V and J ends were trimmed by 5 bases and 4 bases, with 12 bases remaining between them. Germline values: CDR1 SGHAT, CDR2 FQNNGV. There are 13 residues in the CDR3. CDR3 nucleotide sequence: TGTGCCAGCAGCAAAGGGCGGCCGTACGAGCAGTACGTC. It encodes CASSKGRPYEQYV.

This chain connects TRBV29-1 to TRBJ2-7; D possibly corresponds to TRBD1 (6 bases). The CDR3 loop spans 12 amino acids. V shed 3 bases and J shed 6 bases, with 12 bases lying between them. CDR1 is SQVTM, CDR2 ANQGSEA, per germline. CDR3 DNA: TGCAGCGTTGAGGCAGGGGAAAGCGAGCAGTACTTC. It specifies CSVEAGESEQYF.

V gene TRBV20-1 combines with J gene TRBJ2-5, with D unclear. V was trimmed by 1 base and J by 3 bases, leaving 12 bases between them. The CDR3 totals 14 residues. Germline-derived CDR1 and CDR2 are DFQATT and SNEGSKA (reference sequence). The CDR3 DNA is TGCAGTGCTAGAGGGACCCCCCGGGAAGAGACCCAGTACTTC. Residues: CSARGTPREETQYF.

The rearrangement joins TRBV12-3 or TRBV12-4 to TRBJ2-1; no definite D call. The CDR3 totals 13 residues. The V end was cut by 1 base, the J end by 6 bases, with 7 bases between. The CDR3, as DNA: TGTGCCAGCAGTTTAGTTAGAAGCAATGAGCAGTTCTTC. Translating gives CASSLVRSNEQFF.

There are a few counts of this clonotype. The chain recombines TRBV25-1 with TRBJ2-7; weak D call: TRBD1 (6 bases). V was cut by 6 bases and J by 3 bases, with 12 bases left in between. This CDR3 spans 13 amino acids. Germline V gene data show CDR1 as MGHDK and CDR2 as SYGVNS. As DNA, the CDR3 is TGTGCCAGCAGCGGTCAAGGGGGCTACGAGCAGTACTTC. It codes for CASSGQGGYEQYF.

V and J are TRBV15 and TRBJ2-1; D remains ambiguous. This CDR3 region has 12 residues. V was clipped by 0 bases and J by 8 bases, with 5 bases between them. Germline CDR1 is LNHNV and CDR2 is YYDKDF (reference sequence). The CDR3 bases are TGTGCCACCAGCAGAGACAGAGATGAGCAGTTCTTC. Encoded protein: CATSRDRDEQFF.

The chain is built from TRBV24-1 and TRBJ2-1; TRBD2 agrees at 8 bases. Trimming cost V 4 bases and J 2 bases; bases outside gene matches: 9. CDR1 and CDR2 (germline): KGHDR, SFDVKD. The CDR3 totals 17 residues. CDR3 residues: CATSDPLREGAYNEQFF. DNA of the CDR3: TGTGCCACCAGTGACCCCCTTCGGGAGGGGGCCTACAATGAGCAGTTCTTC.

The gene calls are TRBV12-3 or TRBV12-4 and TRBJ1-1, with D perhaps TRBD1 (5 bases). The CDR3 has 12 residues. V was trimmed by 6 bases and J by 5 bases, leaving 10 bases between them. The CDR3 nucleotides read TGTGCCAGCAGCGAGGGGTGGACTGAAGCTTTCTTT. It codes for CASSEGWTEAFF.

This rearrangement joins TRBV12-5 to TRBJ2-5; 9 bases are shared with TRBD1. The CDR3 sequence is 13 residues long. In germline, CDR1 is LGHNT, CDR2 FRNRAP. The V gene end was trimmed by 6 bases and the J gene end by 5 bases; junction bases not matched to a gene: 4. The CDR3 sequence is CASGPQGAETQYF. Written as DNA, the CDR3 is TGTGCTAGTGGACCACAGGGGGCGGAGACCCAGTACTTC.

This clonotype was counted once. CDR3: CASSPPDRETQYF. The CDR3 DNA is TGTGCCAGCAGCCCACCGGACAGAGAGACCCAGTACTTC. This chain connects TRBV3-1 to TRBJ2-5, with TRBD1 as a possible D gene (6 bases). V gave up 4 bases and J gave up 4 bases, with 10 bases separating them. CDR1 is LGHDT and CDR2 is YNNKEL in the germline V gene (reference sequence). This CDR3 spans 13 amino acids.